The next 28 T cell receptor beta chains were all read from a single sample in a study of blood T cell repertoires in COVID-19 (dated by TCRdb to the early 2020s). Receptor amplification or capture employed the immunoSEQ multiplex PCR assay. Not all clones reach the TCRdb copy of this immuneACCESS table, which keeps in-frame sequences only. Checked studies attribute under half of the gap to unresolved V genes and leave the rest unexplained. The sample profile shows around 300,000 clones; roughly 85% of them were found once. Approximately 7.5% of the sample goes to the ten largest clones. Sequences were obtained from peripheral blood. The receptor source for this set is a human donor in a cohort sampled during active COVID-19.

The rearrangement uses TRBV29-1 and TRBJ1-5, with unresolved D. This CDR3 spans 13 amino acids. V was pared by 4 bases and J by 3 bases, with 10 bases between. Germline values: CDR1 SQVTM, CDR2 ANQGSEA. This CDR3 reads CSVAGSTNQPQHF. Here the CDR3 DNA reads TGCAGCGTTGCAGGTAGTACCAATCAGCCCCAGCATTTT. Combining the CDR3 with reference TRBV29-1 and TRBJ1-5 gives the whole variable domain SAVISQKPSRDICQRGTSLTIQCQVDSQVTMMFWYRQQPGQSLTLIATANQGSEATYESGFVIDKFPISRPNLTFSTLTVSNMSPEDSSIYLCSVAGSTNQPQHFGDGTRLSIL.

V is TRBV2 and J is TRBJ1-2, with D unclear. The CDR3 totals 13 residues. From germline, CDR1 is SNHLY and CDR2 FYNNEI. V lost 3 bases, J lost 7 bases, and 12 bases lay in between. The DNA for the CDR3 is TGTGCCAGCAGTGACTCACTATCTGGTGGCTACACCTTC. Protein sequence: CASSDSLSGGYTF.

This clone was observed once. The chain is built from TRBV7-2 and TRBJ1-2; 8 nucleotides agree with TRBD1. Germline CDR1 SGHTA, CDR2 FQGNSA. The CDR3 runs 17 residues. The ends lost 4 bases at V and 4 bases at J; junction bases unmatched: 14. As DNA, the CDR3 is TGTGCCAGCAGCTCGCCGGGACAGGTGAAAGCGCTCTATGGCTACACCTTC. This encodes CASSSPGQVKALYGYTF. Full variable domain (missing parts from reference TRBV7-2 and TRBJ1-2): GAGVSQSPSNKVTEKGKDVELRCDPISGHTALYWYRQSLGQGLEFLIYFQGNSAPDKSGLPSDRFSAERTGGSVSTLTIQRTQQEDSAVYLCASSSPGQVKALYGYTFGSGTRLTVV.

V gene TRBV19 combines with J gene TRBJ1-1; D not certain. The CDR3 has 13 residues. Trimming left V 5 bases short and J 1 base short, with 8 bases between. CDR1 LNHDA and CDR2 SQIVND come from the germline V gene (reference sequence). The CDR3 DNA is TGTGCCAGTAGTCCCCAACAGAACACTGAAGCTTTCTTT. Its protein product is CASSPQQNTEAFF.

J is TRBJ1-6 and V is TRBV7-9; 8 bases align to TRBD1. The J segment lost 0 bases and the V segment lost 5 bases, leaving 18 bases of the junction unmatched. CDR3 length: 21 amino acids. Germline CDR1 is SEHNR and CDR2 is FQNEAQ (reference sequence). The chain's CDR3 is CASSTNPRQGMPSSYNSPLHF. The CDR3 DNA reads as TGTGCCAGCAGCACCAACCCTAGACAGGGGATGCCGAGCTCCTATAATTCACCCCTCCACTTT.

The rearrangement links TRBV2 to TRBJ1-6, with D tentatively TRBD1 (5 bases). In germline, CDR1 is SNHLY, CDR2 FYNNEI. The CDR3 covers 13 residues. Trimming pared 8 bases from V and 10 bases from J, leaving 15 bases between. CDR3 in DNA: TGTGCCAGCCAAGCGGGGGTTCGGTCACCCCTCCACTTT. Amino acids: CASQAGVRSPLHF.

CDR3 loop: CASSRGSNQPQHF. The CDR3, as DNA: TGTGCCAGCAGCCGGGGGAGCAATCAGCCCCAGCATTTT. The rearrangement uses TRBV6-6 and TRBJ1-5; D is perhaps TRBD1 (5 bases). V was pared by 6 bases and J by 1 base, with 7 bases between. CDR1 is MNHNY and CDR2 is SVGAGI in the germline V gene (reference sequence). The CDR3 extends over 13 amino acids.

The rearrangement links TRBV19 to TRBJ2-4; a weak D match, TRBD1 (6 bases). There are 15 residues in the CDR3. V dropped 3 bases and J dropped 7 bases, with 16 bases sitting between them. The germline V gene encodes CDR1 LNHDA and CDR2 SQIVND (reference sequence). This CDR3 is CASSMTQGIGNIQYF. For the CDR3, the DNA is TGTGCCAGTAGTATGACCCAGGGGATTGGGAACATTCAGTACTTC.

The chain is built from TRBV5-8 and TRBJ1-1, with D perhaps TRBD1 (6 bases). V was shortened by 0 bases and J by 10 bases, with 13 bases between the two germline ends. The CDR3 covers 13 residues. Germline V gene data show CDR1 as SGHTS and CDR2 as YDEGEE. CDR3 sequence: CASSLAGAPRAFF. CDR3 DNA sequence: TGTGCCAGCAGCTTGGCAGGGGCCCCGAGAGCTTTCTTT.

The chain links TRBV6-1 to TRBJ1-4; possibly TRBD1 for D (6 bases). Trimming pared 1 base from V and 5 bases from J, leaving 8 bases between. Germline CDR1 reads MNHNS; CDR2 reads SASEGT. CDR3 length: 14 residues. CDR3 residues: CASSEGRGNEKLFF. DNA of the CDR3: TGTGCCAGCAGTGAAGGCAGGGGCAATGAAAAACTGTTTTTT.

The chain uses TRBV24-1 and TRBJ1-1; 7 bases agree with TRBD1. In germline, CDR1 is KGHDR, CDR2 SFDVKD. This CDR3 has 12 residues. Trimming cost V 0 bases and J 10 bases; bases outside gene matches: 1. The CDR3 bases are TGTGCCACCAGTGATTTGAGGGGGCCAGCTTTCTTT. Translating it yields CATSDLRGPAFF.

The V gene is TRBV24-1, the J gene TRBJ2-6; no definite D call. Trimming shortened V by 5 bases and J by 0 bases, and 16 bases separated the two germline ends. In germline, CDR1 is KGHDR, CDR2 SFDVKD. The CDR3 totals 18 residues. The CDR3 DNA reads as TGTGCCACCAGTGGCTTCGTGGCTGCATCCTCTGGGGCCAACGTCCTGACTTTC. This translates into CATSGFVAASSGANVLTF.

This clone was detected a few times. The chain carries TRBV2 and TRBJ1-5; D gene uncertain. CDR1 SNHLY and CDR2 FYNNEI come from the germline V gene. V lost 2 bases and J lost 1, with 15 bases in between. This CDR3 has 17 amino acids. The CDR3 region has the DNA TGTGCCAGCAGTGAACGAGGGAGGTTGCGGAGCAATCAGCCCCAGCATTTT. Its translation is CASSERGRLRSNQPQHF.

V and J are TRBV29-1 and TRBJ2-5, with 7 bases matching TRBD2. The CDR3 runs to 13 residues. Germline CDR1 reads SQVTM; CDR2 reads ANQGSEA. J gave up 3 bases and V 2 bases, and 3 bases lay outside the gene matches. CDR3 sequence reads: CSVEILAEETQYF. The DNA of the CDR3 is TGCAGCGTTGAAATCCTAGCGGAAGAGACCCAGTACTTC.

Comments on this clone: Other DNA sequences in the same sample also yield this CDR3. CDR3 loop: CASSPGQFYGYTF. For the CDR3, the DNA is TGTGCCAGCAGTCCAGGACAGTTCTATGGCTACACCTTC. The chain has TRBV6-5 and TRBJ1-2; D perhaps matches TRBD1 (6 bases). Germline V CDR1 and CDR2: MNHEY, SVGAGI. V lost 5 bases and J 4 bases, leaving 11 bases between the germline ends. The CDR3 is made up of 13 amino acids.

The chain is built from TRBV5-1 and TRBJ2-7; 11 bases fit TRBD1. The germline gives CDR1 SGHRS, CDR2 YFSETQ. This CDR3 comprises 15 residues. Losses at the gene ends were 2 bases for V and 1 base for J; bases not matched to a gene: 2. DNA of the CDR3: TGCGCCAGCAGCTTAGGGACAGGGGGATCCTACGAGCAGTACTTC. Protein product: CASSLGTGGSYEQYF.

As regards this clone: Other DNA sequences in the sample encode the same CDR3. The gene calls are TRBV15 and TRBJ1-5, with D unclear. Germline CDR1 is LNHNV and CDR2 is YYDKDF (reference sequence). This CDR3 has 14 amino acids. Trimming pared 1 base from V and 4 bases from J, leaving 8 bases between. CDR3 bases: TGTGCCACCAGCAGAGCAGGTAGTAATCAGCCCCAGCATTTT. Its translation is CATSRAGSNQPQHF.

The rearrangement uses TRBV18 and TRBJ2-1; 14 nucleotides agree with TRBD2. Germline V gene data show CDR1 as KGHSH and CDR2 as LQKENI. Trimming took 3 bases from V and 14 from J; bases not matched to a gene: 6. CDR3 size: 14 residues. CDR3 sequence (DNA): TGTGCCAGCTCACCCCAGGGACTAGCGGGGGAAAAGTTCTTC. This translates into CASSPQGLAGEKFF.

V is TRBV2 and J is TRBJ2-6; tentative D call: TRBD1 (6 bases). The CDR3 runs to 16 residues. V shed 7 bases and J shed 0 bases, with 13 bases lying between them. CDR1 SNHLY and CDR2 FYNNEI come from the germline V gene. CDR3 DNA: TGTGCCAGCACCAAGGGACATCGCTCTGGGGCCAACGTCCTGACTTTC. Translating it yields CASTKGHRSGANVLTF.

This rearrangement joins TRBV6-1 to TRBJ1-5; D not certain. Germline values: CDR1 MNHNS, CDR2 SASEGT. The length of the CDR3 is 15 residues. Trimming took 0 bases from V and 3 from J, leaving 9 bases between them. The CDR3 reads CASSEARRPNQPQHF. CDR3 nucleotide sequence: TGTGCCAGCAGTGAAGCGCGGAGACCCAATCAGCCCCAGCATTTT.

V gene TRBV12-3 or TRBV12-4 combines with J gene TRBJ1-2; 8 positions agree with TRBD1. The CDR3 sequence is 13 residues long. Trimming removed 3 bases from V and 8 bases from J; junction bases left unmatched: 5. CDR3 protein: CASSLDRAGGYTF. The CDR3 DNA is TGTGCCAGCAGTTTGGACAGGGCAGGAGGCTACACCTTC.

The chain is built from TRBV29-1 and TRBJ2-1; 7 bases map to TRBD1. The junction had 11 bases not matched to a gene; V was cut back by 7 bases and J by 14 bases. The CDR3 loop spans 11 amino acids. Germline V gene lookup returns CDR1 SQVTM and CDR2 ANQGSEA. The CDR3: CSARDRILEFF. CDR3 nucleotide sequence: TGCAGCGCCAGGGACAGAATTTTAGAGTTCTTC.

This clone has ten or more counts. CDR3 in DNA: TGTGCCAGCAGCTTGAACCCTACAGGGGCCAATGAGCAGTTCTTC. Translation gives CASSLNPTGANEQFF. The rearrangement uses TRBV5-6 and TRBJ2-1, with 7 nucleotides matching TRBD1. Losses at the gene ends were 1 base for V and 6 bases for J; bases not matched to a gene: 7. The germline CDR1 and CDR2 sequences are SGHDT and YYEEEE. This CDR3 has 15 amino acids.

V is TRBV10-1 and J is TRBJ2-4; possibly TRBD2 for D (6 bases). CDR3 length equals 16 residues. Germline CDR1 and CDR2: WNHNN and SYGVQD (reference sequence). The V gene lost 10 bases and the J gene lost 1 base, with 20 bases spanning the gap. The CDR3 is CATLGERGLAKNIQYF. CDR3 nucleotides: TGCGCCACCTTGGGGGAAAGGGGACTTGCCAAAAACATTCAGTACTTC.

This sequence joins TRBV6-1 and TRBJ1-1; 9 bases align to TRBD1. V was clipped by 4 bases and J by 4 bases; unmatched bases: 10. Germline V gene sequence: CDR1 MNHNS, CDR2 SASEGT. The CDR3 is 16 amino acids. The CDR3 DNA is TGTGCCAGCAGTGGGACCCGCGGGACAGGGACCACTGAAGCTTTCTTT. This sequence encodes CASSGTRGTGTTEAFF.

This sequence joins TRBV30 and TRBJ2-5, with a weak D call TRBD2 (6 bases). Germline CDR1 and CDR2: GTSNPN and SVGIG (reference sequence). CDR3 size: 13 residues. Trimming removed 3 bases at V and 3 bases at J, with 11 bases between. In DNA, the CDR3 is TGTGCCTGGAGGGGTAGCGGCGAAGAGACCCAGTACTTC. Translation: CAWRGSGEETQYF.

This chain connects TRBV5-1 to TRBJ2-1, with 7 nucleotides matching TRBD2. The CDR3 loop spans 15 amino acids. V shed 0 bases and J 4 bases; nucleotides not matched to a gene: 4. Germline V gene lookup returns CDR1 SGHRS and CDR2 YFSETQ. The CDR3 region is CASSLGGSGYNEQFF. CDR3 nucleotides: TGCGCCAGCAGCTTGGGGGGTAGCGGGTACAATGAGCAGTTCTTC.

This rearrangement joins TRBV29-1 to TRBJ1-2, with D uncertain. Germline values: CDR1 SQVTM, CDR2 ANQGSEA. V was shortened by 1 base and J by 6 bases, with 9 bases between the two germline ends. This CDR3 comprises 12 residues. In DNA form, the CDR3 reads TGCAGCGTTGAAGGGCGGGAGGATGGCTACACCTTC. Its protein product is CSVEGREDGYTF. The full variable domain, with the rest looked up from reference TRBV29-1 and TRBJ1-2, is SAVISQKPSRDICQRGTSLTIQCQVDSQVTMMFWYRQQPGQSLTLIATANQGSEATYESGFVIDKFPISRPNLTFSTLTVSNMSPEDSSIYLCSVEGREDGYTFGSGTRLTVV.